These 23 T cell receptor beta chains were sequenced from one sample in a study of cytomegalovirus exposure and HLA in healthy donors. This table comes from immunoSEQ multiplex PCR, and its TCRdb copy is limited to in-frame clones, with some not included. The table lists under 350,000 clones, just over 85% of them singletons. The material sequenced was PBMCs. These receptor sequences come from a woman in her late teens or twenties in good health and CMV-seronegative.

V and J are TRBV25-1 and TRBJ2-7; 8 bases align to TRBD2. J lost 4 bases, V lost 0 bases, and 11 bases had no gene match. The CDR3 is 17 amino acids. Germline CDR1 MGHDK, CDR2 SYGVNS. CDR3 nucleotides: TGTGCCAGCAGTGAATATTCAGGCCTAGCGGGTCCTTACGAGCAGTACTTC. Its protein product is CASSEYSGLAGPYEQYF.

This sequence joins TRBV7-9 and TRBJ1-3, with D maybe TRBD1 (6 bases). CDR1 SEHNR and CDR2 FQNEAQ come from the germline V gene (reference sequence). The CDR3 has 18 residues. V lost 7 bases, J lost 4 bases, and 26 bases lay in between. CDR3 nucleotides: TGTGCCAGCATTGGCCCCACAAAACAGGGATCGTACGGAAACACCATATATTTT. It codes for CASIGPTKQGSYGNTIYF.

The chain uses TRBV5-1 and TRBJ2-7; D might be TRBD2 (5 bases). V lost 4 bases and J 0 bases, leaving 17 bases between the germline ends. CDR1 SGHRS and CDR2 YFSETQ come from the germline V gene. The CDR3 has 16 amino acids. This CDR3 is CASSVPSGRSSYEQYF. Here the CDR3 DNA reads TGCGCCAGCAGCGTGCCGAGCGGCCGCAGCTCCTACGAGCAGTACTTC. Filled out from reference TRBV5-1 and TRBJ2-7, the complete variable domain reads KAGVTQTPRYLIKTRGQQVTLSCSPISGHRSVSWYQQTPGQGLQFLFEYFSETQRNKGNFPGRFSGRQFSNSRSEMNVSTLELGDSALYLCASSVPSGRSSYEQYFGPGTRLTVT.

The J gene is TRBJ2-5, the V gene TRBV6-5; D might be TRBD2 (6 bases). This CDR3 spans 14 amino acids. V lost 6 bases, J lost 3 bases, and 14 bases lay in between. The germline V gene encodes CDR1 MNHEY and CDR2 SVGAGI. CDR3 DNA sequence: TGTGCCAGCAGCTCCTCCGGGGGAGAAGAGACCCAGTACTTC. Its protein is CASSSSGGEETQYF.

V gene TRBV10-1 combines with J gene TRBJ2-7; tentatively, D is TRBD1 (6 bases). Trimming removed 3 bases from V and 1 base from J, with 10 bases in between. The germline CDR1 and CDR2 sequences are WNHNN and SYGVQD (reference sequence). CDR3 length: 14 amino acids. The CDR3 sequence: CASSDRDISYEQYF. Written as DNA, the CDR3 is TGCGCCAGCAGTGACCGGGACATATCCTACGAGCAGTACTTC.

J is TRBJ1-2 and V is TRBV28, with D maybe TRBD1 (6 bases). Trimming took 7 bases from V and 8 from J, leaving 20 bases between them. The CDR3 contains 14 residues. The V gene's germline CDR1 is MDHEN and CDR2 SYDVKM. CDR3 sequence: CASTYPTGPGGYTF. CDR3 nucleotides: TGTGCCAGCACTTATCCCACAGGGCCCGGCGGCTACACCTTC.

With respect to this clone: This may arise from a read error, as a much more abundant clone is one base away. The chain carries TRBV6-5 and TRBJ1-2; D ambiguous. The CDR3 runs to 14 residues. The germline CDR1 and CDR2 sequences are MNHEY and SVGAGI. V was pared by 0 bases and J by 2 bases, with 7 bases between. The DNA of the CDR3 is TGTGCCAGCAGTTACTCGAGGGCGAACTATGGCTACACCTTC. Translating gives CASSYSRANYGYTF.

There are a few counts of this clone. The rearrangement links TRBV6-4 to TRBJ1-2; 7 bases match TRBD1. Germline CDR1 and CDR2: MRHNA and SNTAGT. There are 15 residues in the CDR3. Trimming at V came to 0 bases and at J to 5 bases, leaving 6 bases not matched to a gene. CDR3 sequence reads: CASSDSTGRRYGYTF. CDR3 in DNA: TGTGCCAGCAGTGACTCGACAGGGAGGAGGTATGGCTACACCTTC.

This clone appeared a few times. The V call is TRBV19, the J call TRBJ2-5; D gene uncertain. This CDR3 is built from 12 residues. Per germline, CDR1 LNHDA and CDR2 SQIVND (reference sequence). V lost 3 bases and J lost 4, with 6 bases in between. This CDR3 is CASSIGSETQYF. The CDR3 nucleotides read TGTGCCAGTAGTATCGGTTCAGAGACCCAGTACTTC.

The chain is built from TRBV18 and TRBJ2-3; 10 bases map to TRBD2. Germline V gene sequence: CDR1 KGHSH, CDR2 LQKENI. This CDR3 contains 18 residues. V was clipped by 4 bases and J by 3 bases; unmatched bases: 13. The CDR3 sequence is CASSHRRTSGQGTDTQYF. CDR3 bases: TGTGCCAGCTCACACCGACGGACTAGCGGCCAGGGGACAGATACGCAGTATTTT.

The chain links TRBV6-5 to TRBJ1-2; unclear D gene. V was clipped by 0 bases and J by 4 bases, with 12 bases between them. The CDR3 runs to 15 residues. Germline V lookup: CDR1 MNHEY, CDR2 SVGAGI. Here the CDR3 reads CASSYSGSQSYGYTF. The CDR3 nucleotides are TGTGCCAGCAGTTACTCCGGGTCCCAAAGCTATGGCTACACCTTC.

The CDR3, as DNA: TGCGCCAGCAGCTTGCTCGGGGAATCGGAAGAGCAGTACTTC. It codes for CASSLLGESEEQYF. The chain combines TRBV5-1 with TRBJ2-7, with D possibly TRBD2 on 5 matching bases. Trimming left V 1 base short and J 7 bases short, with 15 bases between. Germline V lookup: CDR1 SGHRS, CDR2 YFSETQ. The CDR3 is made up of 14 amino acids.

J is TRBJ1-2 and V is TRBV4-3, with a tentative D call TRBD1 (5 bases). The CDR3 runs to 16 residues. With 4 bases removed from V and 5 bases from J, the gap between germline ends came to 20 bases. The V gene's germline CDR1 is LGHNA and CDR2 YSLEER. The DNA for the CDR3 is TGCGCCAGCAGCCGGCAGGGCACTGCCTTCTTATATGGCTACACCTTC. Protein product: CASSRQGTAFLYGYTF.

This rearrangement joins TRBV7-2 to TRBJ1-2; 10 bases fit TRBD1. CDR1 is SGHTA and CDR2 is FQGNSA in the germline V gene. Trimming at V came to 1 base and at J to 8 bases, leaving 4 bases not matched to a gene. The CDR3 length is 14 residues. This CDR3 reads CASSLGQGAGGYTF. The CDR3 coding sequence is TGTGCCAGCAGCTTAGGACAGGGGGCGGGCGGCTACACCTTC.

The chain uses TRBV15 and TRBJ2-6; 7 bases line up with TRBD2. Germline CDR1 reads LNHNV; CDR2 reads YYDKDF (reference sequence). Trimming removed 1 base from V and 0 bases from J; junction bases left unmatched: 3. This CDR3 is 17 amino acids long. CDR3 sequence (DNA): TGTGCCACCAGCAGAGGCAGGGAGGGCTCTGGGGCCAACGTCCTGACTTTC. Translation gives CATSRGREGSGANVLTF.

V usage is TRBV10-1 and J usage is TRBJ2-7, with TRBD1 matching 7 bases. J was trimmed by 0 bases and V by 6 bases; bases with no gene match: 2. There are 13 residues in the CDR3. From germline, CDR1 is WNHNN and CDR2 SYGVQD (reference sequence). The CDR3 DNA reads TGCGCCAGCAGCCGGGACAGCTCCTACGAGCAGTACTTC. This codes for CASSRDSSYEQYF.

This clone has just one count. The V and J genes are TRBV9 and TRBJ1-2; a weak D match, TRBD1 (5 bases). The germline gives CDR1 SGDLS, CDR2 YYNGEE. The CDR3 sequence is 16 residues long. The V gene lost 0 bases and the J gene lost 7 bases, with 19 bases spanning the gap. The CDR3 here is CASSVGLESGVGGYTF. The CDR3 DNA reads as TGTGCCAGCAGCGTAGGTCTGGAATCGGGGGTTGGTGGCTACACCTTC.

This chain uses TRBV2 with TRBJ1-2; TRBD1 matches 7 bases. Germline V gene data show CDR1 as SNHLY and CDR2 as FYNNEI. Trimming removed 6 bases from V and 0 bases from J; junction bases left unmatched: 1. There are 13 residues in the CDR3. CDR3 sequence: CASRGTANYGYTF. In DNA form, the CDR3 reads TGTGCCAGCAGAGGGACAGCTAACTATGGCTACACCTTC.

V gene TRBV6-5 combines with J gene TRBJ1-6; D unresolved. Germline V gives CDR1 MNHEY, CDR2 SVGAGI. The CDR3 runs 16 residues. Trimming stripped 2 bases from V and 8 bases from J, with 16 bases between. In DNA, the CDR3 is TGTGCCAGCAGTTACCTAACTTCAGGCTCTGATTCACCCCTCCACTTT. It translates to CASSYLTSGSDSPLHF.

The chain carries TRBV28 and TRBJ1-2, with unresolved D. This CDR3 region has 13 residues. Germline V gene lookup returns CDR1 MDHEN and CDR2 SYDVKM. V shed 2 bases and J shed 5 bases, with 9 bases lying between them. In nucleotides, the CDR3 is TGTGCCAGCAGTTTACCGGGGTGGTATGGCTACACCTTC. It translates to CASSLPGWYGYTF.

This clone was recorded only once. The genes are TRBV5-1 and TRBJ2-3; D is possibly TRBD1 (6 bases). The CDR3 runs to 17 residues. Looked up from germline, CDR1 is SGHRS and CDR2 is YFSETQ. The V end was cut by 4 bases, the J end by 0 bases, with 18 bases between. CDR3 bases: TGCGCCAGCAGCACAGGAACAGGGAACCCTAGCACAGATACGCAGTATTTT. Translating it yields CASSTGTGNPSTDTQYF.

This clone was picked up one time. This chain connects TRBV6-5 to TRBJ2-7, with TRBD2 matching over 7 bases. The CDR3 has 15 residues. With V trimmed by 4 bases and J by 3 bases, 9 bases remained unmatched. CDR1 and CDR2 (germline): MNHEY, SVGAGI. The CDR3 DNA reads as TGTGCCAGCAGTTGGGGGGGAGAATGGGGCTACGAGCAGTACTTC. The encoded protein is CASSWGGEWGYEQYF.

This clone was seen only once. The V call is TRBV7-2, the J call TRBJ1-5; 7 bases map to TRBD1. The ends lost 3 bases at V and 3 bases at J; junction bases unmatched: 5. The CDR3 covers 15 residues. Looked up from germline, CDR1 is SGHTA and CDR2 is FQGNSA. CDR3 in DNA: TGTGCCAGCAGCTTGGGGACAGTGCTCAATCAGCCCCAGCATTTT. Its translation: CASSLGTVLNQPQHF.